This entry describes one TCR beta chain. What it binds is not known. The CDR3 is 15 residues long. Trimming cost V 6 bases and J 5 bases; bases outside gene matches: 7. CDR1 is MNHNS and CDR2 is SASEGT in the germline V gene. Treatment described: roughly 11-day PBMC culture with coronavirus spike peptide pools or control peptides (ViraFEST assay). Peptide pools at roughly 10 ug/ml, together with 10 IU/ml IL-2, were added to cultures of about 2 million PBMCs per well. Sequencing of the DNA from cultured CD4+ T cells was carried out with the Oncomine TCR Beta short-read assay. Using its own MiXCR run on the PCR reads, TCRdb lists one record per CDR3 protein. Among 10,000 to 15,000 distinct CDR3 sequences listed, roughly 70% were seen once. The sample belongs to a study of vaccination and CD4 T cells after COVID-19. For the study at large: Overlapping spike peptides served as the stimulus for the cells. These peptides came from SARS-CoV-2 and from the common cold coronaviruses HCoV-NL63, HCoV-OC43 and HCoV-229E.

Study results and limitations: Reactive clone data from convalescent patients indicated a median of about 86% appearing only post-vaccination.

The sample consisted of CD4+ T cells from blood, cultured in vitro. The origin of this receptor is a human donor who had recovered from COVID-19. The chain joins TRBV6-1 to TRBJ2-2; 9 bases agree with TRBD1. CDR3 nucleotides: TGTGCCAGCAGGTCGGACAGGGGACGAACCGGGGAGCTGTTTTTT. Residues: CASRSDRGRTGELFF.